These T cell receptor beta chains were read from a single sample in a study of monozygotic twins with inflammatory bowel disease. Following a re-call of the 5' RACE reads, TCRdb has one entry per CDR3 protein and lacks DNA. This sample's table reports 300,000 to 400,000 distinct CDR3 sequences. Sequencing was carried out using blood. These receptor sequences come from a human donor with ulcerative colitis or Crohn's disease, or a healthy co-twin of an affected twin (not recorded which). The CDR3 runs from the conserved cysteine through the conserved F or W.

v_call,j_call,cdr3_aa
TRBV7-7,TRBJ2-7,CASSLAGQAEQYF
TRBV20-1,TRBJ1-3,CSARIGNTIYF
TRBV5-1,TRBJ1-1,CASTRGGESSTEAFF
TRBV5-1,TRBJ2-7,CASSLAFDKSSYEQYF
TRBV12-3/TRBV12-4,TRBJ1-2,CASSLVGYGYTF
TRBV19,TRBJ2-2,CASRWTGDTGELFF
TRBV28,TRBJ2-7,CASSSGGSRYEQYF
TRBV7-9,TRBJ1-5,CASSTKGGSNQPQHF
TRBV28,TRBJ1-5,CASSSNARVQPQHF
TRBV12-3/TRBV12-4,TRBJ2-5,CASSYRATQETQYF